This record looks at one T cell receptor beta chain sequence and its context. The antigen is undetermined. The data belong to a study of CXCR3-negative and CXCR3-positive naive CD8 T cells. Study in general: With about 1.5 +/- 0.3 million reads per library, the TRB reads numbered about 150 million in total. Study-level points and caveats: Naive cells used TRBV-TRBJ genes in much the same way whether CXCR3-negative or CXCR3-positive; memory cells did not.

Germline V gene data show CDR1 as SEHNR and CDR2 as FQNEAQ (reference sequence). This CDR3 is built from 12 residues. The libraries of TRB cDNA were prepared using 5' RACE with UMI labels. TCRdb re-called the 5' RACE reads; one entry per CDR3 protein, DNA not given. The sample's table shows about 22,000 distinct CDR3 sequences. This clonotype was obtained from a human donor in good health. Some clones in this sample may be carry-over from other donors' samples. The chain employs TRBV7-9 and TRBJ2-7. The sequencing sample was made of memory CD8+ T cells from blood. The CDR3 is CASSFPSYEQYF. The full variable domain, its missing parts supplied by reference TRBV7-9 and TRBJ2-7, is DTGVSQNPRHKITKRGQNVTFRCDPISEHNRLYWYRQTLGQGPEFLTYFQNEAQLEKSRLLSDRFSAERPKGSFSTLEIQRTEQGDSAMYLCASSFPSYEQYFGPGTRLTVT.